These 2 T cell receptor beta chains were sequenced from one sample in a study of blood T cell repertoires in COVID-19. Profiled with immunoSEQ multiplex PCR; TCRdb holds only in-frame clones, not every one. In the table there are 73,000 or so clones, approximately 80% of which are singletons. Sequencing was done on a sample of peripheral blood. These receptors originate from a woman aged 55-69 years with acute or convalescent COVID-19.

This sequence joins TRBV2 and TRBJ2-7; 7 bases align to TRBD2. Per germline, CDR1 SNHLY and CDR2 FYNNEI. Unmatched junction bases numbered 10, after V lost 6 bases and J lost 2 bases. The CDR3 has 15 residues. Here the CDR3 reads CASRRERGPTYEQYF. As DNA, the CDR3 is TGTGCCAGCAGGAGGGAGCGGGGCCCCACCTACGAGCAGTACTTC.

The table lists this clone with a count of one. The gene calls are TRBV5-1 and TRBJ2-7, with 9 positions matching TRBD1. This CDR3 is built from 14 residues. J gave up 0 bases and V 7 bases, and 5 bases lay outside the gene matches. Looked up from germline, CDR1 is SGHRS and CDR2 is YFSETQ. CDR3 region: CASRGQGSSYEQYF. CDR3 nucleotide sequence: TGCGCCAGCCGGGGACAGGGAAGCTCCTACGAGCAGTACTTC.